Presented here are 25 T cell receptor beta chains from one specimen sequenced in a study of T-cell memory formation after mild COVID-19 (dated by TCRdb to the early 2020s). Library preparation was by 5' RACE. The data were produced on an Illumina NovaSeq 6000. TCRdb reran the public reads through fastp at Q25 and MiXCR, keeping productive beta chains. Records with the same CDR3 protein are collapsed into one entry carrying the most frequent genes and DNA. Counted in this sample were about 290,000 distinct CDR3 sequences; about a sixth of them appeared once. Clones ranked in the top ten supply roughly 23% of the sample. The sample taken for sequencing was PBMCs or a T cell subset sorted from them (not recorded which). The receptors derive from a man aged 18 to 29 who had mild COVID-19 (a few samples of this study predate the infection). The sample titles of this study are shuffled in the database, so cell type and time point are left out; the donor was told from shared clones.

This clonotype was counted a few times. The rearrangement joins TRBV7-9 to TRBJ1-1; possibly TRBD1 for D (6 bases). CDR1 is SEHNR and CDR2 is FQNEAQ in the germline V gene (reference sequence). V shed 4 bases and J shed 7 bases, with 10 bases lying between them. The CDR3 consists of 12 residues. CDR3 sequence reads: CASSYGQSEAFF. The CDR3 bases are TGTGCCAGCAGCTACGGACAGAGTGAAGCTTTCTTT.

CDR3 sequence (DNA): TGTGCCAGCAGCTCTAACAGGGGGCCGAAGTACAATGAGCAGTTCTTC. Residues: CASSSNRGPKYNEQFF. The V call is TRBV11-2, the J call TRBJ2-1; 9 nucleotides agree with TRBD1. Looked up from germline, CDR1 is SGHAT and CDR2 is FQNNGV. Trimming removed 4 bases from V and 4 bases from J; junction bases left unmatched: 8. The CDR3 spans 16 residues.

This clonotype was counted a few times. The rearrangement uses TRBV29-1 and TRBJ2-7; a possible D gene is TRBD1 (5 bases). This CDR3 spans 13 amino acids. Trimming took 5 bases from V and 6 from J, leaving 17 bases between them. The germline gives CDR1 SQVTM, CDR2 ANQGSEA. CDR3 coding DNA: TGCAGCGTTTGGGGCCTCCCCAACTCCGAGCAGTACTTC. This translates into CSVWGLPNSEQYF.

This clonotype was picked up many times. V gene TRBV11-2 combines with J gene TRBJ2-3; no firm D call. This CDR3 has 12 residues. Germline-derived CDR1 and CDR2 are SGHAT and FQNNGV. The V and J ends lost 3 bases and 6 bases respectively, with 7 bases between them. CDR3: CASSFSRDTQYF. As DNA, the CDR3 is TGTGCCAGCAGCTTTTCCCGCGATACGCAGTATTTT.

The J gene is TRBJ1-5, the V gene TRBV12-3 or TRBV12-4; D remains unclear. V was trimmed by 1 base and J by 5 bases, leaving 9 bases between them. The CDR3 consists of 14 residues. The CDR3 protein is CASSLVSGDQPQHF. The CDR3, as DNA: TGTGCCAGCAGTTTAGTTTCGGGTGATCAGCCCCAGCATTTT.

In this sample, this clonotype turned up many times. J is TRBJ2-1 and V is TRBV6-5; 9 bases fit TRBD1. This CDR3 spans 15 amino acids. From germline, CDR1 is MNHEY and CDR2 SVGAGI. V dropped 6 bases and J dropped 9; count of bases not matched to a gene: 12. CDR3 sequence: CASSPRGTGHREQFF. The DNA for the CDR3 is TGTGCCAGCAGCCCACGCGGGACAGGGCATCGTGAGCAGTTCTTC.

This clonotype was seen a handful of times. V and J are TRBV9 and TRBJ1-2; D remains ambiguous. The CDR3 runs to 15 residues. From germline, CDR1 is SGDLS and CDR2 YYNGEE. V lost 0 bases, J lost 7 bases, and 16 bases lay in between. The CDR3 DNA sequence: TGTGCCAGCAGCGTAGGAGAAGGCAACGCGGGTGGCTACACCTTC. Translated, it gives CASSVGEGNAGGYTF.

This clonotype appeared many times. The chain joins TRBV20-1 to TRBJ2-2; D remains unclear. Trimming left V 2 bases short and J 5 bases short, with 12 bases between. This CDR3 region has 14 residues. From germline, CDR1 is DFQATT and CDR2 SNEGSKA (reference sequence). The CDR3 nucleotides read TGCAGTGCTAGAACTACGCTAGGGACCGGGGAGCTGTTTTTT. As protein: CSARTTLGTGELFF.

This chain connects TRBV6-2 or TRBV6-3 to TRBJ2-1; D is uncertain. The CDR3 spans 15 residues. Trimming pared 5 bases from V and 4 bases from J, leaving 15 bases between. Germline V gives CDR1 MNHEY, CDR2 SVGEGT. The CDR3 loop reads CASSHGFRMYNEQFF. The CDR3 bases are TGTGCCAGCAGTCACGGGTTCCGAATGTACAATGAGCAGTTCTTC.

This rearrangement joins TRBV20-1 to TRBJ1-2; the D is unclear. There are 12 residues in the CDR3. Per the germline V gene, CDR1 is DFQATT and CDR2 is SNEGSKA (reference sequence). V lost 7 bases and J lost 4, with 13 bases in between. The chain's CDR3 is CSGVGFSYGYTF. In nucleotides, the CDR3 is TGCAGTGGGGTAGGGTTCAGCTATGGCTACACCTTC.

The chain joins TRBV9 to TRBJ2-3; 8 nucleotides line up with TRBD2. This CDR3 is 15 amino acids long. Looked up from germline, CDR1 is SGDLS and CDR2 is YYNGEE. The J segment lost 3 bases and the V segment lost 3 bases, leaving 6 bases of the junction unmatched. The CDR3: CASSAPGTRTDTQYF. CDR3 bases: TGTGCCAGCAGCGCCCCGGGGACTAGAACAGATACGCAGTATTTT.

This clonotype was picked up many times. The chain's CDR3 is CSGGRSGGAGDTQYF. In DNA, the CDR3 is TGCAGTGGTGGGCGGAGCGGGGGGGCAGGAGATACGCAGTATTTT. The rearrangement uses TRBV20-1 and TRBJ2-3; 10 positions match TRBD2. This CDR3 has 15 amino acids. V dropped 7 bases and J dropped 5; count of bases not matched to a gene: 12. From germline, CDR1 is DFQATT and CDR2 SNEGSKA (reference sequence).

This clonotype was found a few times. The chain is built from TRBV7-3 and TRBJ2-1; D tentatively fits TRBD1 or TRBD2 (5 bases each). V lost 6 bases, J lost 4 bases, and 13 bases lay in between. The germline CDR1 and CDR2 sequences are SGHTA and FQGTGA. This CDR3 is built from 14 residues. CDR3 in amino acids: CASSWDPGYNEQFF. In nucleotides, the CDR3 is TGTGCCAGCAGTTGGGACCCAGGGTACAATGAGCAGTTCTTC.

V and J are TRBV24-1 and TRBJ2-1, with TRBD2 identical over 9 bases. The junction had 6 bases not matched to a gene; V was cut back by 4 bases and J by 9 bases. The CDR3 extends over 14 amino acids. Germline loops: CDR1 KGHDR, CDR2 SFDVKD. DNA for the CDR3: TGTGCCACCAGTGACGGCGGGGGGGCCCCTGAGCAGTTCTTC. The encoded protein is CATSDGGGAPEQFF.

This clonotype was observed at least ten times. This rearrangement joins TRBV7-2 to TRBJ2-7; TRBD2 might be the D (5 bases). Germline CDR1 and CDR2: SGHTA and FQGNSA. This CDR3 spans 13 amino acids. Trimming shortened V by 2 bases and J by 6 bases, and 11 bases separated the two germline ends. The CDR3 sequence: CASSLFRRGEQYF. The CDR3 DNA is TGTGCCAGCAGCTTATTCCGACGGGGCGAGCAGTACTTC.

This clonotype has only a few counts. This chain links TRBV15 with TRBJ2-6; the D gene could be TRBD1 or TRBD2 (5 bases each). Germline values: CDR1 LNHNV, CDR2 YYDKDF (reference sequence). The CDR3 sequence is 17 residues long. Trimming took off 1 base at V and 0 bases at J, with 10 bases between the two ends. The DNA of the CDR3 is TGTGCCACCAGCAGAGTTGGGGGACCCTCTGGGGCCAACGTCCTGACTTTC. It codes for CATSRVGGPSGANVLTF.

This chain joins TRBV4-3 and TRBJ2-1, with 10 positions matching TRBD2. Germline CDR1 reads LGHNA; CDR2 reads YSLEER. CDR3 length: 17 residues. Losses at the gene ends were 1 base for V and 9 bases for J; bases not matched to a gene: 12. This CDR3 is CASSQGIQLAGWGEQFF. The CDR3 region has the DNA TGCGCCAGCAGCCAAGGTATCCAACTAGCGGGATGGGGTGAGCAGTTCTTC.

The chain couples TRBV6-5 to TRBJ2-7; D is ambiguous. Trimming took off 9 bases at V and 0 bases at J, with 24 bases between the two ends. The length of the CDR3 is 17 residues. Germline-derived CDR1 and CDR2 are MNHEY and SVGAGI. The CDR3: CARLGIHLPSYSYEQYF. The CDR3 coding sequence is TGTGCCAGGCTAGGTATCCACCTCCCTTCCTACTCCTACGAGCAGTACTTC.

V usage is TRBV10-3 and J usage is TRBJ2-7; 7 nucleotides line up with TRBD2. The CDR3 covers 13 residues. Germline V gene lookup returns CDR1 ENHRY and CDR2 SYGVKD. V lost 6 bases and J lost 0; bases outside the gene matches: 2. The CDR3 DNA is TGTGCCATCAGGGGGGGGAGCTCCTACGAGCAGTACGTC. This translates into CAIRGGSSYEQYV.

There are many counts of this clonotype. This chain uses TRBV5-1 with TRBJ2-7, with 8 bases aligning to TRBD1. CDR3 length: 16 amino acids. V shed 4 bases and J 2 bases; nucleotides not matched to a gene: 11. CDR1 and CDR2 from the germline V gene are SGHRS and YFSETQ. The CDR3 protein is CASSPGTGRPAYEQYF. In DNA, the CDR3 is TGCGCCAGCAGCCCCGGGACAGGCCGACCTGCCTACGAGCAGTACTTC.

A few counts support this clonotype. This CDR3 is CASSPISGRSGSYGYTF. The CDR3 DNA sequence: TGTGCCAGCAGCCCCATCTCGGGACGAAGTGGAAGCTATGGCTACACCTTC. The chain uses TRBV4-2 and TRBJ1-2; a weak D match, TRBD1 (5 bases). The germline V gene has CDR1 LGHNA and CDR2 YNFKEQ. CDR3 length equals 17 residues. With 4 bases removed from V and 4 bases from J, the gap between germline ends came to 22 bases.

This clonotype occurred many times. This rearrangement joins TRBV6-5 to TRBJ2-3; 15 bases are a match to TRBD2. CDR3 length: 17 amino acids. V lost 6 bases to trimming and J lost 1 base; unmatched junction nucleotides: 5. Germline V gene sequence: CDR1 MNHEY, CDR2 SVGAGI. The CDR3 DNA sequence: TGTGCCAGCAGCCGCGGGACTAGCGGGGGGCGCACAGATACGCAGTATTTT. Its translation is CASSRGTSGGRTDTQYF.

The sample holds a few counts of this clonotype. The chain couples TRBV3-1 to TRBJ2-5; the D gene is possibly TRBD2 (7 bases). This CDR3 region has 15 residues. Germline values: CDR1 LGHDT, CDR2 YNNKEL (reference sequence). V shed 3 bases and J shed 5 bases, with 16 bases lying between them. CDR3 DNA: TGTGCCAGCAGCCATTGGAACGGGGGGCAGGAGACCCAGTACTTC. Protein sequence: CASSHWNGGQETQYF.

CDR3 bases: TGCGCCAGCAGCCTACCTGAAGGGGGTTACACTGAAGCTTTCTTT. Encoded protein: CASSLPEGGYTEAFF. The chain recombines TRBV5-1 with TRBJ1-1; TRBD1 might be the D (6 bases). The CDR3 loop spans 15 amino acids. The germline gives CDR1 SGHRS, CDR2 YFSETQ. V lost 4 bases, J lost 3 bases, and 16 bases lay in between.

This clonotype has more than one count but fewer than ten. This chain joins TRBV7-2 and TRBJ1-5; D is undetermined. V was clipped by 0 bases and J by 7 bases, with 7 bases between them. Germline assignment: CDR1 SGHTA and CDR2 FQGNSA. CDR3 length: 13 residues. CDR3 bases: TGTGCCAGCAGCTTAGCAGTAGAGCAGCCCCAGCATTTT. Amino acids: CASSLAVEQPQHF.